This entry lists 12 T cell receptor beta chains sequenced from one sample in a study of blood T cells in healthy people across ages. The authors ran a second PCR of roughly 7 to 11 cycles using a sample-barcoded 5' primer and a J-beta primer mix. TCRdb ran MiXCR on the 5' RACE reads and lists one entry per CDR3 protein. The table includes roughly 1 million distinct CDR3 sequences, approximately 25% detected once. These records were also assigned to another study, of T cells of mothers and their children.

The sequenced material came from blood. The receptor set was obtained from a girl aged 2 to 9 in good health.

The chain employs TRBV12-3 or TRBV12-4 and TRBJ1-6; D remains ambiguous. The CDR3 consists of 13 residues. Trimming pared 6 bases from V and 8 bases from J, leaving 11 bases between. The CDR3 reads CASRARMDSPLHF. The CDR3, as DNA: TGTGCCAGCAGGGCCAGGATGGATTCACCCCTCCACTTT.

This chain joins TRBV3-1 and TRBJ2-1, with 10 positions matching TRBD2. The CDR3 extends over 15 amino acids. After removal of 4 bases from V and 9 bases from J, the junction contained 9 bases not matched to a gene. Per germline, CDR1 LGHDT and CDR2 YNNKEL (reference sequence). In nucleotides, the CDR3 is TGTGCCAGCAGCCGGCGAGCACTAGCGGGACGTGAGCAGTTCTTC. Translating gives CASSRRALAGREQFF.

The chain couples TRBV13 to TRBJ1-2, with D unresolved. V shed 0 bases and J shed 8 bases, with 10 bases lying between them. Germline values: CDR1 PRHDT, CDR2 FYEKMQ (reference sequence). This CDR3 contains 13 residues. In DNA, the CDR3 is TGTGCCAGCAGCTTAGGAGCGCTTTCAGGCTACACCTTC. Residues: CASSLGALSGYTF.

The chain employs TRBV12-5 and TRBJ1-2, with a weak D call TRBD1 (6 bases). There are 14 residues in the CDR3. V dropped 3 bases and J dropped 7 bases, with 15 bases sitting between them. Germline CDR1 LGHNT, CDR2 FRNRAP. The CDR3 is CASGFSPPTGGYTF. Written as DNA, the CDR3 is TGTGCTAGTGGTTTCTCCCCCCCGACAGGTGGCTACACCTTC.

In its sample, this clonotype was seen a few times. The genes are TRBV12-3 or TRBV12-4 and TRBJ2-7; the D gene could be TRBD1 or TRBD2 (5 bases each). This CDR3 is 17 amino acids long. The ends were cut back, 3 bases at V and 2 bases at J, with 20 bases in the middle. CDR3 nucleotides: TGTGCCAGCAGTTTTCTTAAGGAGGACGACAGACCCTACGAGCAGTACTTC. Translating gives CASSFLKEDDRPYEQYF.

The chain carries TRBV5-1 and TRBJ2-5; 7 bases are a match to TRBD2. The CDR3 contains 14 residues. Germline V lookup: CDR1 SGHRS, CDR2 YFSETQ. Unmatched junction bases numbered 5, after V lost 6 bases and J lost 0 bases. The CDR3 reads CASKRGRDQETQYF. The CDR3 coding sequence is TGCGCCAGCAAGCGGGGCAGGGACCAAGAGACCCAGTACTTC.

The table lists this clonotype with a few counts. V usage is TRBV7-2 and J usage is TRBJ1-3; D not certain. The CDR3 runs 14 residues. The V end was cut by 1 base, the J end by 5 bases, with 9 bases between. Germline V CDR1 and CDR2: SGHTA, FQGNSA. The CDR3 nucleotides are TGTGCCAGCAGCTTAGACGGGGTTAGAAACACCATATATTTT. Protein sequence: CASSLDGVRNTIYF.

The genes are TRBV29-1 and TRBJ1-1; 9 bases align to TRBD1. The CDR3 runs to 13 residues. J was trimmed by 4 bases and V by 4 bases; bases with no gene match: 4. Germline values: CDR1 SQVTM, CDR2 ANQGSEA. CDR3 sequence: CSVVRQGGTEAFF. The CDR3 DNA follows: TGCAGCGTTGTAAGACAGGGGGGCACTGAAGCTTTCTTT.

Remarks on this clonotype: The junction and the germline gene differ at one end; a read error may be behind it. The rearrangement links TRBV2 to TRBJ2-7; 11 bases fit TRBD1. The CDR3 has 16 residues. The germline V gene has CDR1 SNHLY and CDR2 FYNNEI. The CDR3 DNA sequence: TGTGTCAGCAGTGACTGGTGGGGACAGGGGGCCTACGAGCAGTACTTC. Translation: CVSSDWWGQGAYEQYF.

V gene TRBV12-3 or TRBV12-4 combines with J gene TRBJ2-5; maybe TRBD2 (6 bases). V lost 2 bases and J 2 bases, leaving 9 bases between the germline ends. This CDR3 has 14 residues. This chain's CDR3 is CASSLRRDQETQYF. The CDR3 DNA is TGTGCCAGCAGTTTACGGAGGGATCAAGAGACCCAGTACTTC.

CDR3 bases: TGTGCCAGCAGCCTCTCGGGCAATGGGGCCGGGCAGTTCTTC. Protein sequence: CASSLSGNGAGQFF. V usage is TRBV7-9 and J usage is TRBJ2-5, with D possibly being TRBD1 (5 bases). Near its end, the DNA agrees better with TRBJ2-1, so the J call may be wrong. Germline-derived CDR1 and CDR2 are SEHNR and FQNEAQ (reference sequence). The CDR3 spans 14 residues.

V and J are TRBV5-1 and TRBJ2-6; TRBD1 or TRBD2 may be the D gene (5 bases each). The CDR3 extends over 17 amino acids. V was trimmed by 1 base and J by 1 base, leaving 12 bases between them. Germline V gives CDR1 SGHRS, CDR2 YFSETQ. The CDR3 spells CASSLQGPLSGANVLTF. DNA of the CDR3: TGCGCCAGCAGCTTGCAGGGACCGCTATCTGGGGCCAACGTCCTGACTTTC.